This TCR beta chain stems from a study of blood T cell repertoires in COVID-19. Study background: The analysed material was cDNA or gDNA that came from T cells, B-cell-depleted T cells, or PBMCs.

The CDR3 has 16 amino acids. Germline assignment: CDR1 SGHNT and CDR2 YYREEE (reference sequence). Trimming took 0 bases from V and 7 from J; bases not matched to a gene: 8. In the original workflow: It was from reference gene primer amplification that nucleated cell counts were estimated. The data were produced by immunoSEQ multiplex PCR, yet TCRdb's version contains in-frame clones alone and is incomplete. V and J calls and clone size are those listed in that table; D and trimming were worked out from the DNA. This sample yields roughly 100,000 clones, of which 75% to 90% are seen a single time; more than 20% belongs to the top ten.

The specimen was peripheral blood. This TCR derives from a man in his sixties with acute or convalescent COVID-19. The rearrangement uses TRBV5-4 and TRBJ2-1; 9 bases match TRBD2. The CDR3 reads CASSLGLREGQNEQFF. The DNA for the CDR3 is TGTGCCAGCAGCTTGGGGTTGCGGGAGGGCCAGAATGAGCAGTTCTTC.